Listed below are T cell receptor beta chains from one sample, sequenced in a study of T cells after yellow fever vaccination. One entry per CDR3 protein results from TCRdb running MiXCR on the 5' RACE reads. The sample lists a few hundred thousand distinct CDR3 sequences, 6.8% seen once, with 15% to 20% in the top ten. Material: PBMCs, obtained roughly seven weeks after the first yellow fever vaccination. These TCRs come from a man younger than 35 who received the YFV17D yellow fever vaccine. Both conserved end residues are part of each CDR3. D genes are given only for firm matches. Not all rows give a size; the values are once, few, many and, for expanded clones, a class.

clone_size,j_call,v_call,d_call,cdr3_nt,cdr3_aa
few,TRBJ2-4,TRBV6-1,.,TGTGCCAGCAGCTCCCGAGGGTGGTCGAAAAACATTCAGTACTTC,CASSSRGWSKNIQYF
few,TRBJ2-5,TRBV7-2,TRBD2,TGTGCCAGCAGCTTAGGCGGAGCGGGGGGGTTGGGGACCCAGTACTTC,CASSLGGAGGLGTQYF
few,TRBJ1-6,TRBV10-3,.,TGTGCCATCAGTCCGGGGGGGGATCGGTCACCCCTCCACTTT,CAISPGGDRSPLHF
many,TRBJ2-3,TRBV12-3/TRBV12-4,.,TGTGCCAGCAGTTTTCGGGGAGATACGCAGTATTTT,CASSFRGDTQYF
.,TRBJ2-7,TRBV20-1,TRBD2,TGCAGTGCTAGCTCCGGCAGCGGGGGGCCTTTACCGCACTACGAGCAGTACTTC,CSASSGSGGPLPHYEQYF
few,TRBJ1-1,TRBV30,TRBD1,TGTGCCTGGGCGACAGGGTTGGACACTGAAGCTTTCTTT,CAWATGLDTEAFF
many,TRBJ1-5,TRBV5-1,.,TGCGCCAGCAGCGCGGAGGGCATCTCACATCAGCCCCAGCATTTT,CASSAEGISHQPQHF
.,TRBJ1-1,TRBV4-2,TRBD1,TGTGCCAGCAGCCAAGGGGGGACAGGGGACACTGAAGCTTTCTTT,CASSQGGTGDTEAFF
.,TRBJ2-7,TRBV7-9,.,TGTGCCAGCGAATCACCCCGGGGAGACTCCTACGAGCAGTACTTC,CASESPRGDSYEQYF
.,TRBJ1-6,TRBV28,.,TGTGCCAGCAGTTTATTAACCGGAGGGAGTTCACCCCTCCACTTT,CASSLLTGGSSPLHF
few,TRBJ2-7,TRBV14,.,TGTGCCAGCAGCCAAGAACAGGGAACCTACGAGCAGTACTTC,CASSQEQGTYEQYF
few,TRBJ2-7,TRBV27,TRBD1,TGTGCCAGCAGCCTCGTTCTCCCCAAAACAGGGGTCGAGCAGTACTTC,CASSLVLPKTGVEQYF
few,TRBJ1-6,TRBV4-3,.,TGCGCCAGCAGCCAAGAGTGGACAGCTAATTCACCCCTCCACTTT,CASSQEWTANSPLHF
few,TRBJ1-1,TRBV5-1,.,TGCGCCAGCAGCTTGGAGACAGCCACGGGGAAAGCTTTCTTT,CASSLETATGKAFF
.,TRBJ2-3,TRBV10-3,.,TGTGCCACCGAGGGAACTTACCCGGATACGCAGTATTTT,CATEGTYPDTQYF
many,TRBJ2-5,TRBV12-3/TRBV12-4,.,TGTGCCAGCAGTGCCACCCAGTACCAAGAGACCCAGTACTTC,CASSATQYQETQYF
.,TRBJ2-1,TRBV5-1,.,TGCGCCAGCGCGATGAACGCAGCTCGGAGCGGTGAGCAGTTCTTC,CASAMNAARSGEQFF
few,TRBJ2-3,TRBV5-1,.,TGCGCCAGCAGCACACTAGGCGGGTCAGATACGCAGTATTTT,CASSTLGGSDTQYF
.,TRBJ2-1,TRBV11-1,TRBD2,TGTGCCAGCAGCTCGGGAGGGGAGGCTCGGGGGAATTACAATGAGCAGTTCTTC,CASSSGGEARGNYNEQFF
many,TRBJ2-1,TRBV6-2/TRBV6-3,TRBD2,TGTGCCAGTTCCGGACTAGCGAACGACAATGAGCAGTTCTTC,CASSGLANDNEQFF
few,TRBJ1-1,TRBV5-1,.,TGCGCCAGCAGCTTGGGACTCGGGAACACTGAAGCTTTCTTT,CASSLGLGNTEAFF
few,TRBJ1-3,TRBV7-2,.,TGTGCCAGCAGCTTAGGGGGGCCCTTCTCTGGAAACACCATATATTTT,CASSLGGPFSGNTIYF
.,TRBJ2-7,TRBV6-5,TRBD2,TGTGCCAGCAGTTTACTGGGAGGGTACGAGCAGTACTTC,CASSLLGGYEQYF
few,TRBJ2-2,TRBV5-1,TRBD2,TGCGCCAGCAGCTGGGGACTAGCGGGGGCCGCGAACACCGGGGAGCTGTTTTTT,CASSWGLAGAANTGELFF
few,TRBJ1-2,TRBV14,.,TGTGCCAGCAGCCAAGACGCAGGGGTCGGTAACTATGGCTACACCTTC,CASSQDAGVGNYGYTF
many,TRBJ2-3,TRBV12-3/TRBV12-4,.,TGTGCCAGCAGTCCCCCTTCGTGGTACACAGATACGCAGTATTTT,CASSPPSWYTDTQYF
few,TRBJ1-4,TRBV4-3,.,TGCGCCAGCAGCCAAGGGACAGTGAATGAAAAACTGTTTTTT,CASSQGTVNEKLFF
.,TRBJ1-1,TRBV2,.,TGTGCCAGCAGTGGAGAGATGAACACTGAAGCTTTCTTT,CASSGEMNTEAFF
.,TRBJ1-5,TRBV6-1,TRBD1,TGTGCCAGCAGTGAGAGGGACAGGGGGCATTTT,CASSERDRGHF
few,TRBJ2-3,TRBV7-3,.,TGTGCCAGCAGCCCGGGGGTGTCCAAGGGCGATACGCAGTATTTT,CASSPGVSKGDTQYF
few,TRBJ1-5,TRBV20-1,TRBD1,TGCAGTACCTTTGGACAGGATGGTCAGCCCCAGCATTTT,CSTFGQDGQPQHF
few,TRBJ2-2,TRBV7-9,.,TGTGCCATCATTGGGGGGACAGTGAACACCGGGGAGCTGTTTTTT,CAIIGGTVNTGELFF
many,TRBJ2-3,TRBV12-5,TRBD2,TGTGCTAGTGGTTCGGGACTAGGCCCAGATACGCAGTATTTT,CASGSGLGPDTQYF
.,TRBJ1-4,TRBV7-6,.,TGTGCCAGCAGCAGGGTGGCAGCTAATGAAAAACTGTTTTTT,CASSRVAANEKLFF
many,TRBJ2-3,TRBV6-5,.,TGTGCCAGCAGGACAGCGACAGATACGCAGTATTTT,CASRTATDTQYF
.,TRBJ1-6,TRBV12-3/TRBV12-4,TRBD1,TGTGCCAGCAGTCAACAGGGGAATAATTCACCCCTCCACTTT,CASSQQGNNSPLHF
many,TRBJ1-2,TRBV29-1,.,TGCAGCGTTGCCTTACCGCTCAGGGGCGGCGGCTACACCTTC,CSVALPLRGGGYTF
many,TRBJ2-5,TRBV7-9,.,TGTGCATCTAATCTAGGGGCGGTGGAGACCCAGTACTTC,CASNLGAVETQYF
many,TRBJ1-4,TRBV30,.,TGTGCCTGGAGCGACACCGGGGCCCTCGGTGGAAAACTGTTTTTT,CAWSDTGALGGKLFF
few,TRBJ2-5,TRBV9,TRBD1,TGTGCCAGCAGCCCGGGGACAGGGAACGGAGAGACCCAGTACTTC,CASSPGTGNGETQYF
few,TRBJ2-2,TRBV7-9,.,TGTGCCAGCAGCTTAGTCCCCCCCGGGGAGCTGTTTTTT,CASSLVPPGELFF
many,TRBJ2-2,TRBV4-1,.,TGCGCCAGCAGCCCAACCGGCAACTCAGGGGAGCTGTTTTTT,CASSPTGNSGELFF
.,TRBJ1-6,TRBV7-2,.,TGTGCCAGCAGCTTAGGCGCCAGGACGAATTCACCCCTCCACTTT,CASSLGARTNSPLHF
few,TRBJ2-5,TRBV5-1,TRBD2,TGCGCCAGCGGAATAGCGGGGGGGCAAGCAGAGACCCAGTACTTC,CASGIAGGQAETQYF
few,TRBJ1-5,TRBV7-2,.,TGTGCCAGCAGCTTAGGCCCCAAGGGTCAGCCCCAGCATTTT,CASSLGPKGQPQHF
few,TRBJ2-2,TRBV2,.,TGTGCCAGCAGTGGACAGGCAGCGAACACCGGGGAGCTGTTTTTT,CASSGQAANTGELFF
many,TRBJ2-5,TRBV7-6,TRBD2,TGTGCCAGCAGCTTAGGTGGCCCAGCGGGGGGTTTCCGGGAGACCCAGTACTTC,CASSLGGPAGGFRETQYF
.,TRBJ2-3,TRBV5-5,TRBD1,TGTGCCAGCAGCACGACGACAGGGCCCACGCAGTATTTT,CASSTTTGPTQYF